Here is one T cell receptor beta chain with its context. PCR involved 60 Vbeta and 13 Jbeta primers. The repertoire was sequenced with immunoSEQ multiplex PCR; TCRdb's copy has only in-frame clones and lacks some. This table has 150,000 to 200,000 clones, 82% appearing once. The source of the sample is a study of cytomegalovirus exposure and HLA in healthy donors. V lost 4 bases to trimming and J lost 5 bases, with 13 bases between them. This CDR3 comprises 13 residues. The germline gives CDR1 SGHRS, CDR2 YFSETQ. This TCR derives from a male donor in good health and CMV-seronegative. Specimen: PBMCs. This chain connects TRBV5-1 to TRBJ2-7; D perhaps matches TRBD1 (5 bases). CDR3 amino acids: CASSLGATNEQYF. For the CDR3, the DNA is TGCGCCAGCAGCCTAGGGGCCACCAACGAGCAGTACTTC. The full variable domain, in which reference TRBV5-1 and TRBJ2-7 provide the parts outside the CDR3, is KAGVTQTPRYLIKTRGQQVTLSCSPISGHRSVSWYQQTPGQGLQFLFEYFSETQRNKGNFPGRFSGRQFSNSRSEMNVSTLELGDSALYLCASSLGATNEQYFGPGTRLTVT.